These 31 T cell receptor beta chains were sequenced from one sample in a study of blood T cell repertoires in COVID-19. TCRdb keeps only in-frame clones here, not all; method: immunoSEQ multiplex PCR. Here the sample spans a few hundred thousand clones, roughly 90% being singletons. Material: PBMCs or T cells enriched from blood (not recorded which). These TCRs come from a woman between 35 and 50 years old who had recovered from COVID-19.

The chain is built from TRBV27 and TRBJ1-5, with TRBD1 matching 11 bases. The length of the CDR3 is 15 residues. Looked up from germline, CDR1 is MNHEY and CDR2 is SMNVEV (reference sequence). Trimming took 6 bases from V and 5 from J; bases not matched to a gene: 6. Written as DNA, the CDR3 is TGTGCCAGCAGCTACCGGACAGGGGGCCATCAGCCCCAGCATTTT. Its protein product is CASSYRTGGHQPQHF.

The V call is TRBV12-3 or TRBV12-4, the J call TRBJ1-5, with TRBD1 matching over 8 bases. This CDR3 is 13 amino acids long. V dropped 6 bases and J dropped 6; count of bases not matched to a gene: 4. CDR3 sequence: CASRDREPQPQHF. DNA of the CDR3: TGTGCCAGCAGGGACAGGGAACCTCAGCCCCAGCATTTT.

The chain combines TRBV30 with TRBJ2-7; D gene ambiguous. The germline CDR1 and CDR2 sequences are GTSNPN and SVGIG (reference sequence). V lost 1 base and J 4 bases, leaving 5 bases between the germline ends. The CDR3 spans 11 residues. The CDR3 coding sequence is TGTGCCTGGAGTGCAGTGTACGAGCAGTACTTC. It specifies CAWSAVYEQYF.

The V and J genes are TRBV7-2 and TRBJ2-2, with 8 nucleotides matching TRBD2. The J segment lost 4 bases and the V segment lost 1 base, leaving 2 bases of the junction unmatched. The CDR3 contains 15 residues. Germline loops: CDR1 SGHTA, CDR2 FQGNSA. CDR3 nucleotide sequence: TGTGCCAGCAGCTTAGGACTAGCGCCCACCGGGGAGCTGTTTTTT. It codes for CASSLGLAPTGELFF.

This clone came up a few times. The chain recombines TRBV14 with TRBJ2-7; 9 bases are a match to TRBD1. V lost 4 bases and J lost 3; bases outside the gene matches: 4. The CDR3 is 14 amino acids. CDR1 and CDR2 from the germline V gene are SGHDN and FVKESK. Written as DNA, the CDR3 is TGTGCCAGCAGCCCGTGGACAGGGGACTACGAGCAGTACTTC. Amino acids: CASSPWTGDYEQYF.

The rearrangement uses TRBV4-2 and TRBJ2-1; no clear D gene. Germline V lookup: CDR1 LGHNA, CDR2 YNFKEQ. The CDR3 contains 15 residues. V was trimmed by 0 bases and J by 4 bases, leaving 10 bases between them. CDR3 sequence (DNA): TGTGCCAGCAGCCAAGACGCACAGTTATACAATGAGCAGTTCTTC. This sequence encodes CASSQDAQLYNEQFF.

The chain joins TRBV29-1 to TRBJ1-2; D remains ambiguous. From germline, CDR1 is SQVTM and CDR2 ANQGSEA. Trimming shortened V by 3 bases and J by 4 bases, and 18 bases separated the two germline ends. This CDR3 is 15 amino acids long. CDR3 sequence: CSVEEGVQSGYGYTF. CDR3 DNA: TGCAGCGTTGAGGAGGGTGTACAGTCGGGCTATGGCTACACCTTC.

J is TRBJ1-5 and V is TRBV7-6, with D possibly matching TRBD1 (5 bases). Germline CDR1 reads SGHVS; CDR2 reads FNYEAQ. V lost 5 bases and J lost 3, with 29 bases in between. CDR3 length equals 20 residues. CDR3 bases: TGTGCCAGCAGCCAAAAAGGGGTCGGGAGACTTCCTCGCCCCAATCAGCCCCAGCATTTT. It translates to CASSQKGVGRLPRPNQPQHF. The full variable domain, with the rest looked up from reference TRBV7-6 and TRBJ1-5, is GAGVSQSPRYKVTKRGQDVALRCDPISGHVSLYWYRQALGQGPEFLTYFNYEAQQDKSGLPNDRFSAERPEGSISTLTIQRTEQRDSAMYRCASSQKGVGRLPRPNQPQHFGDGTRLSIL.

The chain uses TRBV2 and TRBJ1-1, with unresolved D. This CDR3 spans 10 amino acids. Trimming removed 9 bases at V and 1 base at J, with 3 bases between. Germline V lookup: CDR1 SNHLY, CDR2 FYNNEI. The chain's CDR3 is CARQNTEAFF. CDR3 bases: TGTGCCAGACAGAACACTGAAGCTTTCTTT.

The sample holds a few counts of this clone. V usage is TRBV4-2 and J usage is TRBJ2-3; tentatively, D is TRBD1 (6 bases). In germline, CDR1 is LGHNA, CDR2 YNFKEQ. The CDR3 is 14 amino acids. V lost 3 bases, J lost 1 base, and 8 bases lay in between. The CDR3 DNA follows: TGTGCCAGCAGCCAGGGGGCCGGCACAGATACGCAGTATTTT. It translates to CASSQGAGTDTQYF.

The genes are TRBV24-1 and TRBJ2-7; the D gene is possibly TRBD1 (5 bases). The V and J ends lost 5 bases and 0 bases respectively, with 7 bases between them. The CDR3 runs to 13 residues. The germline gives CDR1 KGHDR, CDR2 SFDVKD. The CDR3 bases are TGTGCCACCAGTGTGGGGCGCTCCTACGAGCAGTACTTC. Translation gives CATSVGRSYEQYF.

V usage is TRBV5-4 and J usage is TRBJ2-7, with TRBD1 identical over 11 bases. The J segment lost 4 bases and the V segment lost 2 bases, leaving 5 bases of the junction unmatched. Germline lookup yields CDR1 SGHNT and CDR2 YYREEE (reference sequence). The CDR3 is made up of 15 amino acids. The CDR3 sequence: CASSLGTGGEYEQYF. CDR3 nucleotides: TGTGCCAGCAGCTTAGGGACAGGGGGGGAATACGAGCAGTACTTC.

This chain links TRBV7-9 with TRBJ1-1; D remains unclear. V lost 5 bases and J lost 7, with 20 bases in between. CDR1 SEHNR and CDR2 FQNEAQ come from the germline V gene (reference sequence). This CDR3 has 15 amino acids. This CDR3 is CASSPNRDLQGEAFF. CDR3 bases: TGTGCCAGCAGCCCTAACAGAGATCTACAAGGTGAAGCTTTCTTT.

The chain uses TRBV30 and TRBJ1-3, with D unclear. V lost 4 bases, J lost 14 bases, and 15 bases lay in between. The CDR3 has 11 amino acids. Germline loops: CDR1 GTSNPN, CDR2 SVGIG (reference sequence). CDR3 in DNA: TGTGCCTGGAAATTCCAGTATTTCGTATATTTT. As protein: CAWKFQYFVYF.

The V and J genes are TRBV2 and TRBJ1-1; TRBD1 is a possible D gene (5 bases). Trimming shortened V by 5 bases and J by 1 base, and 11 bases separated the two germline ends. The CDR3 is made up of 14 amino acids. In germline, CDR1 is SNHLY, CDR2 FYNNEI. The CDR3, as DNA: TGTGCCAGCAGTTACCTGACAGCGAACACTGAAGCTTTCTTT. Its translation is CASSYLTANTEAFF. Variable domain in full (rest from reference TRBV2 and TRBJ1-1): EPEVTQTPSHQVTQMGQEVILRCVPISNHLYFYWYRQILGQKVEFLVSFYNNEISEKSEIFDDQFSVERPDGSNFTLKIRSTKLEDSAMYFCASSYLTANTEAFFGQGTRLTVV.

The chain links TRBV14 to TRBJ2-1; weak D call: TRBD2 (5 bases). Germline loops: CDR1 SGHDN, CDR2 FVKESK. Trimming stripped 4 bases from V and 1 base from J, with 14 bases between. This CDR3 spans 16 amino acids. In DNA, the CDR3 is TGTGCCAGCAGCCCCCCGTATGAGGGTTCCTACAATGAGCAGTTCTTC. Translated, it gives CASSPPYEGSYNEQFF.

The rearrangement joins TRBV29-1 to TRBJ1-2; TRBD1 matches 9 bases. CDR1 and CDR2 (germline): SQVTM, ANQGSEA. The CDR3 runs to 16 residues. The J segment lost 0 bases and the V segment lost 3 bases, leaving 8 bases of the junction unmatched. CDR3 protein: CSVDSAGTGSNYGYTF. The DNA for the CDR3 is TGCAGCGTTGACAGTGCAGGGACAGGGTCTAACTATGGCTACACCTTC.

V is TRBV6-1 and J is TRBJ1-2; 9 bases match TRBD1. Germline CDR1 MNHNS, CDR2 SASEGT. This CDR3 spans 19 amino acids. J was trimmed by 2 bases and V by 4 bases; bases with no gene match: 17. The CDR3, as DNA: TGTGCCAGCAGTGTTAGGAGGGAACAGGGGGCGAGGAGGAACTATGGCTACACCTTC. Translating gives CASSVRREQGARRNYGYTF.

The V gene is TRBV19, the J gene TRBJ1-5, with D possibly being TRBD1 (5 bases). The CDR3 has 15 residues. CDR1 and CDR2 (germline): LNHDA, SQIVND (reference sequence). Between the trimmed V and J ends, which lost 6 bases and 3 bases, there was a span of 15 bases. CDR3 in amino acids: CASSSQGPDNQPQHF. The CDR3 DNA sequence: TGTGCCAGTAGCTCCCAGGGCCCTGACAATCAGCCCCAGCATTTT. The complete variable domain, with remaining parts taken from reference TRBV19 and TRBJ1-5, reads DGGITQSPKYLFRKEGQNVTLSCEQNLNHDAMYWYRQDPGQGLRLIYYSQIVNDFQKGDIAEGYSVSREKKESFPLTVTSAQKNPTAFYLCASSSQGPDNQPQHFGDGTRLSIL.

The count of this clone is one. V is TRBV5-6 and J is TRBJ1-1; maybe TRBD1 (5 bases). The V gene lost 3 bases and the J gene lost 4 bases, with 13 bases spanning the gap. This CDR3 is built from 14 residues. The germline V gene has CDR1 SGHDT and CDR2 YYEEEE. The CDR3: CASSWPGGVTEAFF. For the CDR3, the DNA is TGTGCCAGCAGCTGGCCGGGAGGGGTCACTGAAGCTTTCTTT.

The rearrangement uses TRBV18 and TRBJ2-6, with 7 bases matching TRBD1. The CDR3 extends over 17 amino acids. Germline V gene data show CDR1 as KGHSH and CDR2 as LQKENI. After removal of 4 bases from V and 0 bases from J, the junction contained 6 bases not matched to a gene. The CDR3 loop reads CASSLSTGHSGANVLTF. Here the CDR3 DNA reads TGTGCCAGCTCACTGTCGACAGGGCACTCTGGGGCCAACGTCCTGACTTTC.

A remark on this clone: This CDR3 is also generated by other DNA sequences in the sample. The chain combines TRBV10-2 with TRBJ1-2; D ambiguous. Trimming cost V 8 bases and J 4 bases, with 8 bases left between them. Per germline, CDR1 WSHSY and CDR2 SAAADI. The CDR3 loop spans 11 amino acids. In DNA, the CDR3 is TGCGCCAGCTCCGACATCTATGGCTACACCTTC. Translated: CASSDIYGYTF.

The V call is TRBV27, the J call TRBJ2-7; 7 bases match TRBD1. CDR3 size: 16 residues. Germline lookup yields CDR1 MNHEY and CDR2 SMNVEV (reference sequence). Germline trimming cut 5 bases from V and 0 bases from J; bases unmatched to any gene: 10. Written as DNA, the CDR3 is TGTGCCAGCAGTACCACGACAGGGAAAAGCTCCTACGAGCAGTACTTC. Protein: CASSTTTGKSSYEQYF.

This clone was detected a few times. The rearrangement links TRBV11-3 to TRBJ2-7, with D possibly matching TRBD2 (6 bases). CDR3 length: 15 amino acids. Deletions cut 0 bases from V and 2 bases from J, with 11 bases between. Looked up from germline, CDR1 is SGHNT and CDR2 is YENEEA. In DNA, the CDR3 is TGTGCCAGCAGCTTAGACGGGAGCCAAACCTACGAGCAGTACTTC. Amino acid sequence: CASSLDGSQTYEQYF.

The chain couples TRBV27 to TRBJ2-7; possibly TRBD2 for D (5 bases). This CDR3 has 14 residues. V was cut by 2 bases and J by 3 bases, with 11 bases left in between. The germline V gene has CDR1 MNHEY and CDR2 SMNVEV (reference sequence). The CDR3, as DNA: TGTGCCAGCAGTTTAGCAGTTCGGGGCTACGAGCAGTACTTC. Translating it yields CASSLAVRGYEQYF.

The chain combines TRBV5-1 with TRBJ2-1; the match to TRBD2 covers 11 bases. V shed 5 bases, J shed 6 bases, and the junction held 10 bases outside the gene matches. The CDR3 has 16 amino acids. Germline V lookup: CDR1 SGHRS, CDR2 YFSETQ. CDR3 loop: CASRVAGGGVGNEQFF. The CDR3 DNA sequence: TGCGCCAGCAGAGTAGCGGGAGGGGGTGTCGGCAATGAGCAGTTCTTC.

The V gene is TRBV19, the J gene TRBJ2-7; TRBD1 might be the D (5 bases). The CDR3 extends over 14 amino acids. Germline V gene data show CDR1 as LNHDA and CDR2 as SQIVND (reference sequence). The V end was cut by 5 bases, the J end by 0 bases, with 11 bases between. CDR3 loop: CASSPGHNSYEQYF. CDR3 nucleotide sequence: TGTGCCAGTAGTCCCGGACACAACTCCTACGAGCAGTACTTC.

CDR3 in amino acids: CATSRAFSGTGNYGYTF. The DNA of the CDR3 is TGTGCCACCAGCAGAGCTTTCTCCGGGACAGGGAACTATGGCTACACCTTC. The chain employs TRBV15 and TRBJ1-2; 9 bases match TRBD1. The CDR3 has 17 residues. Germline assignment: CDR1 LNHNV and CDR2 YYDKDF (reference sequence). Trimming removed 1 base from V and 2 bases from J; junction bases left unmatched: 8.

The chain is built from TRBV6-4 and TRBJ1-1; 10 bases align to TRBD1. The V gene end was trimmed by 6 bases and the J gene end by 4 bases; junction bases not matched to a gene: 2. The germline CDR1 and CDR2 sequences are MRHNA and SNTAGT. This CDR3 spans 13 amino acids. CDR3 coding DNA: TGTGCCAGCAGGGACAGGGGGGGCACTGAAGCTTTCTTT. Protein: CASRDRGGTEAFF.

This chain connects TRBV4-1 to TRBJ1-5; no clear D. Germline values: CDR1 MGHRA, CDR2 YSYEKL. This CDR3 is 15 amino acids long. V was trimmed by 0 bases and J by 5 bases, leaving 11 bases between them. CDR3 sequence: CASSQEGKRDQPQHF. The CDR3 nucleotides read TGCGCCAGCAGCCAAGAGGGGAAGAGGGATCAGCCCCAGCATTTT.

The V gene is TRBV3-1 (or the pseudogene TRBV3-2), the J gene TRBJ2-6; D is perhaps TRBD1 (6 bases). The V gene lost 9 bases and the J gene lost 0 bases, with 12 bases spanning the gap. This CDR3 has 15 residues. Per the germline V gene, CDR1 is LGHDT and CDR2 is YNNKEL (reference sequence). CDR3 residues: CASRDKGSGANVLTF. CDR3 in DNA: TGTGCCAGTCGGGACAAAGGCTCTGGGGCCAACGTCCTGACTTTC.